Presented here are 5 T cell receptor beta chains from one specimen sequenced in a study of T cell changes during pregnancy in multiple sclerosis. Repertoires were generated with immunoSEQ multiplex PCR, while TCRdb's copy carries only in-frame clones and drops some. The table records around 72,000 clones, 91% of them present only once. The source was peripheral blood, collected in the third trimester of pregnancy. These TCRs come from a female donor in good health, enrolled as a control in a pregnancy study.

This chain connects TRBV7-8 to TRBJ2-7, with 7 bases that match TRBD1. Per the germline V gene, CDR1 is SGHVS and CDR2 is FQNEAQ. V was clipped by 4 bases and J by 6 bases; unmatched bases: 12. This CDR3 region has 15 residues. CDR3 sequence (DNA): TGTGCCAGCAGCTACGGACAGGATCCTCCCCTCGAGCAGTACTTC. It is translated as CASSYGQDPPLEQYF.

CDR3 sequence: CASSPTEYSNQPQHF. Written as DNA, the CDR3 is TGCGCCAGCAGCCCGACAGAATACAGCAATCAGCCCCAGCATTTT. The V gene is TRBV5-1, the J gene TRBJ1-5, with D maybe TRBD1 (5 bases). V lost 4 bases and J lost 1, with 12 bases in between. The CDR3 contains 15 residues. Germline CDR1 reads SGHRS; CDR2 reads YFSETQ.

The chain links TRBV5-1 to TRBJ2-7; D is perhaps TRBD1 (5 bases). The CDR3 runs 14 residues. V was cut by 6 bases and J by 3 bases, with 16 bases left in between. Germline V gene lookup returns CDR1 SGHRS and CDR2 YFSETQ. CDR3 coding DNA: TGCGCCAGCAAAAGACAGCGCAACCTCTACGAGCAGTACTTC. It encodes CASKRQRNLYEQYF.

The chain couples TRBV7-8 to TRBJ2-1; D gene ambiguous. From germline, CDR1 is SGHVS and CDR2 FQNEAQ. The CDR3 runs 12 residues. The germline V and J ends were trimmed by 5 bases and 8 bases, with 10 bases remaining between them. The CDR3 loop is CASSPDSYEQFF. The CDR3, as DNA: TGTGCCAGCAGCCCTGACTCCTATGAGCAGTTCTTC.

The chain recombines TRBV5-1 with TRBJ1-4; TRBD1 matches at 7 bases. V shed 0 bases, J shed 4 bases, and the junction held 3 bases outside the gene matches. Germline V gene sequence: CDR1 SGHRS, CDR2 YFSETQ. The CDR3 has 15 residues. The CDR3 loop is CASSLATGSNEKLFF. The CDR3 DNA reads as TGCGCCAGCAGCTTGGCGACAGGGAGTAATGAAAAACTGTTTTTT.